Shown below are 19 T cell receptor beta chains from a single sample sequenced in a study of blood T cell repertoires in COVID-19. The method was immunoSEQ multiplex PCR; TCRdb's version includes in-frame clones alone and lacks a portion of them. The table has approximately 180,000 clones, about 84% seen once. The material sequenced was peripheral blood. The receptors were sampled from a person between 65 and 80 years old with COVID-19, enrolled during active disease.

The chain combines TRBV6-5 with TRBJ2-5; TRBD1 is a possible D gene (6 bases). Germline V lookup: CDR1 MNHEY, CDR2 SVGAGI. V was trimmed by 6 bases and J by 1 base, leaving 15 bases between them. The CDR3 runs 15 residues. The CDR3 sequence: CASSGGRGPQETQYF. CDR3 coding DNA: TGTGCCAGCAGCGGCGGCAGGGGTCCCCAAGAGACCCAGTACTTC.

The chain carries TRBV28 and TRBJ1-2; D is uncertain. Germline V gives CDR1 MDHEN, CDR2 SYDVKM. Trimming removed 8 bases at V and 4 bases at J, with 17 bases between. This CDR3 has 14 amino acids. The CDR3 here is CASRVPANSYGYTF. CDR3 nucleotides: TGTGCCAGCCGGGTTCCAGCGAATAGCTATGGCTACACCTTC.

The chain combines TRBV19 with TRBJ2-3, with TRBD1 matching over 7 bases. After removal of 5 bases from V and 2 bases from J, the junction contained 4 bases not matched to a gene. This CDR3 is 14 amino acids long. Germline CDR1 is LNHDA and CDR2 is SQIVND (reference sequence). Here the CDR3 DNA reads TGTGCCAGTAGTCAAGGGACAGCCACAGATACGCAGTATTTT. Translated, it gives CASSQGTATDTQYF.

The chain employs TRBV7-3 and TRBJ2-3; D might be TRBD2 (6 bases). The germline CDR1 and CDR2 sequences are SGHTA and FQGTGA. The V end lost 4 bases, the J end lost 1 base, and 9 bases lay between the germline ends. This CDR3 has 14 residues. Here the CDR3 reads CASSYSSGTDTQYF. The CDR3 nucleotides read TGTGCCAGCAGCTACTCTAGCGGCACAGATACGCAGTATTTT.

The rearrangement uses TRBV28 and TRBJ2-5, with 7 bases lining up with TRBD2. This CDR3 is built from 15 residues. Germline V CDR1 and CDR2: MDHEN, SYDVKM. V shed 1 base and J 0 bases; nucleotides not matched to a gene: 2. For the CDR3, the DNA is TGTGCCAGCAGTTTATCGGGGGGATACCAAGAGACCCAGTACTTC. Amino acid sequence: CASSLSGGYQETQYF.

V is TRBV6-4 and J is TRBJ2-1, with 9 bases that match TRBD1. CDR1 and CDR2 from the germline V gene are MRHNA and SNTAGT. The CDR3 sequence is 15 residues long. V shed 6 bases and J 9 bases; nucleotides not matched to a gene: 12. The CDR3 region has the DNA TGTGCCAGCAGCCGCTCCCCCGGGACAGGGAGTGAGCAGTTCTTC. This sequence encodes CASSRSPGTGSEQFF.

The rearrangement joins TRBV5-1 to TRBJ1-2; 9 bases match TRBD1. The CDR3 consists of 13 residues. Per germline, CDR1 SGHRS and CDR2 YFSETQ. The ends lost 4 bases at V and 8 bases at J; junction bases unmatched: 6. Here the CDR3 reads CASSEGTGRGYTF. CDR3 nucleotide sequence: TGCGCCAGCAGCGAAGGGACAGGGAGAGGCTACACCTTC.

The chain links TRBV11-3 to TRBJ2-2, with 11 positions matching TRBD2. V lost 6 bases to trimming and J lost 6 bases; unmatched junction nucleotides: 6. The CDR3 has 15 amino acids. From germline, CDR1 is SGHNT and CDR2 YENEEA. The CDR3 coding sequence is TGTGCCAGCAGAAAAGGGACTAGCGGTCCCGGGGAGCTGTTTTTT. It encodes CASRKGTSGPGELFF.

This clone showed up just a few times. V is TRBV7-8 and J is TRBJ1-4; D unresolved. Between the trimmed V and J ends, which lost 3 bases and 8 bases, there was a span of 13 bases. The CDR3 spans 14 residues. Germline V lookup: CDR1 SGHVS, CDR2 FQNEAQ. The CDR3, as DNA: TGTGCCAGCAGCTTGACGGGAACGGGAGAAAAACTGTTTTTT. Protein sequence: CASSLTGTGEKLFF.

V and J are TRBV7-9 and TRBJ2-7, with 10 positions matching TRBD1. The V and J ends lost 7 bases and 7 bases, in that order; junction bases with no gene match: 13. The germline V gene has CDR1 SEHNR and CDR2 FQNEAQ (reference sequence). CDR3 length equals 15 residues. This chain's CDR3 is CASTTWGQGPQEQYF. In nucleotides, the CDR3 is TGTGCCAGCACCACTTGGGGACAGGGGCCCCAGGAGCAGTACTTC.

Written as DNA, the CDR3 is TGCGCCAGCAGCGGCCGGGACAGGAAGGATGGCTACACCTTC. This sequence encodes CASSGRDRKDGYTF. The chain uses TRBV5-1 and TRBJ1-2; 8 bases agree with TRBD1. CDR1 SGHRS and CDR2 YFSETQ come from the germline V gene. The CDR3 has 14 residues. The junction had 8 bases not matched to a gene; V was cut back by 4 bases and J by 6 bases.

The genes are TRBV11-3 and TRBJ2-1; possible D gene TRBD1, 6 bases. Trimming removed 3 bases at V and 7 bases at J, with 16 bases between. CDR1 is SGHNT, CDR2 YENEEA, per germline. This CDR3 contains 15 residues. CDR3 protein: CASSLGERTGNEQFF. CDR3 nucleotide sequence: TGTGCCAGCAGCTTGGGAGAAAGAACAGGGAATGAGCAGTTCTTC.

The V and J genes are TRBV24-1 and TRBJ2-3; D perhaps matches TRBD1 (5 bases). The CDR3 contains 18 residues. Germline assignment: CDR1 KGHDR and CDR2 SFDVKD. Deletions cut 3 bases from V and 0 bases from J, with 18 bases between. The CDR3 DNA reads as TGTGCCACCAGTGATCGTCCTGGGGCCGCTGGCAGCACAGATACGCAGTATTTT. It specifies CATSDRPGAAGSTDTQYF.

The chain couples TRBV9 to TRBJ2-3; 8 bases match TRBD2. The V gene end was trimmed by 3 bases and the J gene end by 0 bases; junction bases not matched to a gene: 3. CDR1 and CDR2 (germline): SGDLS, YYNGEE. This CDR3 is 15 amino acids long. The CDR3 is CASSASGRSTDTQYF. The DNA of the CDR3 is TGTGCCAGCAGCGCGAGCGGGAGAAGCACAGATACGCAGTATTTT.

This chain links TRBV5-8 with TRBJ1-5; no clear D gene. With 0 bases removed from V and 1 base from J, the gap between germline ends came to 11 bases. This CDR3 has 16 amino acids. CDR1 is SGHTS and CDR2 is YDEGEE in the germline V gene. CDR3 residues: CASSLGDRGSNQPQHF. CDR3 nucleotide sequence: TGTGCCAGCAGCTTGGGCGACCGGGGAAGCAATCAGCCCCAGCATTTT.

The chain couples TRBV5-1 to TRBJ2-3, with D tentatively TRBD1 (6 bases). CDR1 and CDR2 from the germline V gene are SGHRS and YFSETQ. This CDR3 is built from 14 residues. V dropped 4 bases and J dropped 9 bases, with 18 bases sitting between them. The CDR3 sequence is CASSPGGGQMTQYF. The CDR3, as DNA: TGCGCCAGCAGCCCTGGTGGGGGACAAATGACGCAGTATTTT.

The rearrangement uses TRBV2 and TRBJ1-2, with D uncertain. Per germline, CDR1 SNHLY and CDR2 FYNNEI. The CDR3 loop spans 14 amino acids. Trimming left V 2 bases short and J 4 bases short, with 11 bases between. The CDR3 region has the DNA TGTGCCAGCAGTGAATCGTTAGGCGGCTATGGCTACACCTTC. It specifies CASSESLGGYGYTF.

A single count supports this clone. Here the CDR3 reads CASSPGPGLVPGELFF. CDR3 nucleotides: TGTGCCAGTAGTCCCGGACCGGGACTAGTTCCCGGGGAGCTGTTTTTT. The chain couples TRBV19 to TRBJ2-2; TRBD2 aligns across 8 bases. This CDR3 comprises 16 residues. The V segment lost 5 bases and the J segment 6 bases; nucleotides outside the gene matches: 11. Germline CDR1 LNHDA, CDR2 SQIVND (reference sequence).

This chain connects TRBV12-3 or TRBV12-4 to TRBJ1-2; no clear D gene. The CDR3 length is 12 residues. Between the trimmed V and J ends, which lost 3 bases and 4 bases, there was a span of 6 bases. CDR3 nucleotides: TGTGCCAGCAGTTTTGGCAGCTATGGCTACACCTTC. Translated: CASSFGSYGYTF.